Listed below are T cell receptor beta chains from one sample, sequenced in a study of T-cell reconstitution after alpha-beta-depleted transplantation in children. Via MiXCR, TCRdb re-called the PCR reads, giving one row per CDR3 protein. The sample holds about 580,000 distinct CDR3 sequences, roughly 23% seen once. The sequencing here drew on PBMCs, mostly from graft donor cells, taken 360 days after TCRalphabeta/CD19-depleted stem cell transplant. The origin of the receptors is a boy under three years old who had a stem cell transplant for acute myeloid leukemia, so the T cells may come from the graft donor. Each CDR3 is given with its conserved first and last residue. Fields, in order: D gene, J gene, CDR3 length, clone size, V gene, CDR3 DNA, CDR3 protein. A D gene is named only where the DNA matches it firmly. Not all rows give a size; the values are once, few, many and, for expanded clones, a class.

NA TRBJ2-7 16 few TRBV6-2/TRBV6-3 TGTGCCAGCAGTTACACCCTATGGACGGGTTCCTACGAGCAGTACTTC CASSYTLWTGSYEQYF
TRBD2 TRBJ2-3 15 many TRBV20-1 TGCAGTGCTAGAGAGTGGTCTAGCGGGGAGGATACGCAGTATTTT CSAREWSSGEDTQYF
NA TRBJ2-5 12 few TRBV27 TGTGCCAGCAGTCCTACTGGGATGGACCAGTACTTC CASSPTGMDQYF
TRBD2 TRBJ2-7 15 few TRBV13 TGTGCCAGCAGCTCGAGCGGGGACGGGGCGTACGAGCAGTACTTC CASSSSGDGAYEQYF
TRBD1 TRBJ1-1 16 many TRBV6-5 TGTGCCAGCAGTTTTAGGCCGGGACAGGAGAACACTGAAGCTTTCTTT CASSFRPGQENTEAFF
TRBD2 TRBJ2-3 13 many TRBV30 TGTGCCTCAGCGGGGGGGAGCACAGATACGCAGTATTTT CASAGGSTDTQYF
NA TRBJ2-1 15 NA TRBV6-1 TGTGCCAGCAGTCCCCGACCACCCGGGTACAATGAGCAGTTCTTC CASSPRPPGYNEQFF
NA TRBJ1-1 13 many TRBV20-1 TGCAGTGCTAGTCTCCAGGGTTGGACTGAAGCTTTCTTT CSASLQGWTEAFF
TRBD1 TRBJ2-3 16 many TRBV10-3 TGTGCCATCAGCTCAGCCGGGACAGGGAGAACAGATACGCAGTATTTT CAISSAGTGRTDTQYF
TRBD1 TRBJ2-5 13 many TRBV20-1 TGCAGTGCGCATACAGGGGGCCAAGAGACCCAGTACTTC CSAHTGGQETQYF
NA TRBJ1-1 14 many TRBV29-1 TGCAGCGTTGTCGTACAGGGCCGTTTCACTGAAGCTTTCTTT CSVVVQGRFTEAFF
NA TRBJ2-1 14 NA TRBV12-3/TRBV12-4 TGTGCCAGCAAAAGGGGGGGGGCGTTAGATGAGCAGTTCTTC CASKRGGALDEQFF
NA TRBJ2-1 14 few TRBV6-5 TGTGCCAGCAGTTATACGGGGGCTCGCAATGAGCAGTTCTTC CASSYTGARNEQFF
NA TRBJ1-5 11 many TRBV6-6 TGTGCCAGCAGTCCCTCTTGGCCCCAGCATTTT CASSPSWPQHF
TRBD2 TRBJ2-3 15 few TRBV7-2 TGTGCCAGCAGCTTTTTCGGGGGGGCTGCAGATACGCAGTATTTT CASSFFGGAADTQYF
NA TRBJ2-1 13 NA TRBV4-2 TGTGCCAGCAGCCAAGACGTTGAAGGGAAGCAGTTCTTC CASSQDVEGKQFF
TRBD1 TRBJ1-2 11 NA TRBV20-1 TGCAGTGCTAGCAGGGGGCAAGGCTACACCTTC CSASRGQGYTF
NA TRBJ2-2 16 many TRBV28 TGTGCCAGCAGTTCCTCACTCAGGGTGGGCACCGGGGAGCTGTTTTTT CASSSSLRVGTGELFF
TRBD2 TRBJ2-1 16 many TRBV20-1 TGCAGTGCTAGAACGGCTAGCGGGGCATCGCGCAATGAGCAGTTCTTC CSARTASGASRNEQFF
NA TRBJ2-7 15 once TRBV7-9 TGTGCCAGCAGCTTAGAGCGTTCTCCCCTCTACGAGCAGTACTTC CASSLERSPLYEQYF
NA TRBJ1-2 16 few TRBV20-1 TGCAGTGCTAGTCAGGTGGCGGCAGGGCTTGACTATGGCTACACCTTC CSASQVAAGLDYGYTF
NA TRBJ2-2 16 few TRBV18 TGTGCCAGCTCATCCCTGCCCGAGTCGAACACCGGGGAGCTGTTTTTT CASSSLPESNTGELFF
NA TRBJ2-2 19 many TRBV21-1 TGTGCCAGCAGCAACCCGACTAGCGGGGTAGGGTGTGACACCGGGGAGCTGTTTTTT CASSNPTSGVGCDTGELFF
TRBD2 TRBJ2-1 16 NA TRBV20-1 TGCAGTGCTAGGACTAGCGGGGGGCGGACCTACAATGAGCAGTTCTTC CSARTSGGRTYNEQFF
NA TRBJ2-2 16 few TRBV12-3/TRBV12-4 TGTGCCAGCAGTCCGCCGAGGACACCGAACACCGGGGAGCTGTTTTTT CASSPPRTPNTGELFF
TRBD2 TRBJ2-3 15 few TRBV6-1 TGTGCCAGCAGGCTAGCGGGGGTACTCACAGATACGCAGTATTTT CASRLAGVLTDTQYF
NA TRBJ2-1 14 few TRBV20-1 TGCAGTGCTAGAGCCCCCCTCGGGGTGAATGAGCAGTTCTTC CSARAPLGVNEQFF
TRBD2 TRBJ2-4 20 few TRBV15 TGTGCCACCAGCAGTCGGGATATCGGGCGGGGGGGCCCGGCCAAAAACATTCAGTACTTC CATSSRDIGRGGPAKNIQYF
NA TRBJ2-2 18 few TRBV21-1 TGTGCCAGCAGCAGTCCAGGACAGGGGGTGGCTGGCACCGGGGAGCTGTTTTTT CASSSPGQGVAGTGELFF
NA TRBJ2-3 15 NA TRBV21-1 TGTGCCAGCAGCAAAGGACAGGAAAAGACAGATACGCAGTATTTT CASSKGQEKTDTQYF
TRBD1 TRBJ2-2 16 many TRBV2 TGTGCCAGCAGAGCGACAGGGGGCGGCGTCACCGGGGAGCTGTTTTTT CASRATGGGVTGELFF
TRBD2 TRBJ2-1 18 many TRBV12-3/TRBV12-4 TGTGCCAGCAGCCCGGGACTAGCGGGACTAACCTCCTACAATGAGCAGTTCTTC CASSPGLAGLTSYNEQFF
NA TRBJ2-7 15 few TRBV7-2 TGTGCCAGCAGCTTAGATTGGCAGCTAGCCTACGAGCAGTACTTC CASSLDWQLAYEQYF
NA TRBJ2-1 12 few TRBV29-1 TGCAGCGTTGGAGACGCATACAATGAGCAGTTCTTC CSVGDAYNEQFF
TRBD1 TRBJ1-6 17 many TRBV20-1 TGCAGTGCAAAGAGAGGGGAGACAGGGTGGGCTAATTCACCCCTCCACTTT CSAKRGETGWANSPLHF
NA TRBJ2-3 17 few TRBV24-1 TGTGCCACCAGTGATGGGGGTACAGCGGGCCGAGCAGATACGCAGTATTTT CATSDGGTAGRADTQYF
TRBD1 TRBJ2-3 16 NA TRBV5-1 TGCGCCAGCACCGCCGGGCCGGGACAGGGGACAGATACGCAGTATTTT CASTAGPGQGTDTQYF